Given below is one TCR beta chain in context. Its antigen is as yet unknown. Other DNA sequences in the sample encode the same CDR3. The sample comes from a study of shared clonotypes between healthy human individuals. Study background: Serving as donors were two women and three men, whose ages spanned 18 to 49.

Assay: immunoSEQ multiplex PCR; the TCRdb copy retains only in-frame clones and omits some. The sample has 1,400,000 or so clones; approximately 98.5% are singletons. Study-wide points: It was the non-shared clonotypes that had lower generation probabilities than clonotypes shared by all four donors.

There are 15 residues in the CDR3. The V gene lost 0 bases and the J gene lost 1 base, with 7 bases spanning the gap. CDR1 is SGHRS and CDR2 is YFSETQ in the germline V gene. Negatively enriched CD4+ T cells were divided by CD45RA into naive and memory. The chain has TRBV5-1 and TRBJ2-2; no definite D call. Sequenced material: naive CD4+ T cells sorted from blood. Subset defined: CD45RA+ positively selected. This TCR was sampled from a man aged 25 to 40 in good health. CDR3 loop: CASSLVQLNTGELFF. CDR3 sequence (DNA): TGCGCCAGCAGCTTGGTACAGTTGAACACCGGGGAGCTGTTTTTT. The variable domain in full, completed from reference TRBV5-1 and TRBJ2-2, reads KAGVTQTPRYLIKTRGQQVTLSCSPISGHRSVSWYQQTPGQGLQFLFEYFSETQRNKGNFPGRFSGRQFSNSRSEMNVSTLELGDSALYLCASSLVQLNTGELFFGEGSRLTVL.